This T cell receptor (beta chain) was profiled in a study of blood T cell repertoires in COVID-19. Produced via immunoSEQ multiplex PCR; TCRdb's table is partial and in-frame only. Of around 120,000 clones listed, roughly nine tenths are singletons. Germline CDR1 reads SGHTA; CDR2 reads FQGNSA. Trimming at V came to 5 bases and at J to 11 bases, leaving 9 bases not matched to a gene. This CDR3 comprises 14 residues. Specimen: peripheral blood. The clonotype originates from a man aged 55 to 70 with COVID-19, enrolled during active disease. The chain recombines TRBV7-2 with TRBJ1-6, with TRBD1 matching 7 bases. CDR3 residues: CASSREQGYPPLHF. CDR3 bases: TGTGCCAGCAGCCGGGAACAGGGGTACCCACCCCTCCACTTT.